The next 27 T cell receptor beta chains were all read from a single sample in a study of Graves' ophthalmopathy and Graves' hyperthyroidism. Using RNA transcripts, the TCR beta CDR3 regions were amplified. The authors performed first-round RT-PCR with HTBI primers and then a second-round multiplex PCR. MiXCR, applied by TCRdb to the multiplex PCR reads, yields one record per CDR3 protein. The data show a few hundred thousand distinct CDR3 sequences, under 45% seen once. The specimen sequenced was peripheral blood or thyroid tissue (not recorded which). The receptors shown here come from an adult man with Graves' hyperthyroidism.

This clonotype came up many times. The V gene is TRBV19, the J gene TRBJ1-2; D not resolved. Germline CDR1 reads LNHDA; CDR2 reads SQIVND (reference sequence). V lost 5 bases, J lost 6 bases, and 13 bases lay in between. The CDR3 runs 13 residues. The CDR3 DNA sequence: TGTGCCAGTAGTGCCGGGATGTTTGATGGCTACACCTTC. Protein product: CASSAGMFDGYTF.

The gene calls are TRBV14 and TRBJ1-4, with D unresolved. CDR3 size: 16 residues. V was cut by 5 bases and J by 8 bases, with 21 bases left in between. Germline V lookup: CDR1 SGHDN, CDR2 FVKESK. CDR3 protein: CASSETLGRVEEKLFF. Written as DNA, the CDR3 is TGTGCCAGCAGCGAGACCTTGGGTAGGGTGGAAGAAAAACTGTTTTTT.

This clonotype has at least ten counts. This sequence joins TRBV10-3 and TRBJ1-4; a weak D match, TRBD1 (6 bases). The germline V gene encodes CDR1 ENHRY and CDR2 SYGVKD. V lost 4 bases to trimming and J lost 6 bases, with 12 bases between them. CDR3 length equals 14 residues. CDR3 residues: CAISGDRTDEKLFF. Here the CDR3 DNA reads TGTGCCATCAGTGGAGACAGGACGGATGAAAAACTGTTTTTT.

In this sample, this clonotype turned up a few times. CDR3 sequence: CASSPHRGRPGNTIYF. The CDR3, as DNA: TGTGCCAGCAGCCCGCACAGGGGGCGACCTGGAAACACCATATATTTT. The chain has TRBV14 and TRBJ1-3, with TRBD1 matching 9 bases. The CDR3 is made up of 16 amino acids. Germline V gene sequence: CDR1 SGHDN, CDR2 FVKESK. Losses at the gene ends were 4 bases for V and 2 bases for J; bases not matched to a gene: 6.

This clonotype was observed a handful of times. J is TRBJ2-3 and V is TRBV2, with a weak D call TRBD1 (6 bases). Trimming left V 3 bases short and J 5 bases short, with 15 bases between. This CDR3 is 15 amino acids long. The germline V gene encodes CDR1 SNHLY and CDR2 FYNNEI. The CDR3 coding sequence is TGTGCCAGCAGTGATCCAGGCTCCAGGGGAGATACGCAGTATTTT. Amino acid sequence: CASSDPGSRGDTQYF.

This chain links TRBV7-9 with TRBJ2-2; TRBD2 matches at 9 bases. The CDR3 is 16 residues long. Germline loops: CDR1 SEHNR, CDR2 FQNEAQ (reference sequence). Trimming took 5 bases from V and 6 from J; bases not matched to a gene: 10. The chain's CDR3 is CASSRRTSVNPGELFF. In DNA form, the CDR3 reads TGTGCCAGCAGCCGAAGGACTAGCGTTAACCCCGGGGAGCTGTTTTTT. Variable domain in full (rest from reference TRBV7-9 and TRBJ2-2): DTGVSQNPRHKITKRGQNVTFRCDPISEHNRLYWYRQTLGQGPEFLTYFQNEAQLEKSRLLSDRFSAERPKGSFSTLEIQRTEQGDSAMYLCASSRRTSVNPGELFFGEGSRLTVL.

CDR3 loop: CASSVGKAGGNTGELFF. The CDR3 DNA is TGTGCCAGCAGCGTAGGGAAGGCGGGGGGGAACACCGGGGAGCTGTTTTTT. The gene calls are TRBV9 and TRBJ2-2, with 8 bases aligning to TRBD2. The V and J ends lost 0 bases and 1 base, in that order; junction bases with no gene match: 5. CDR3 size: 17 residues. Germline CDR1 is SGDLS and CDR2 is YYNGEE.

The rearrangement links TRBV7-3 to TRBJ2-2; 12 nucleotides line up with TRBD1. Per the germline V gene, CDR1 is SGHTA and CDR2 is FQGTGA. V lost 5 bases to trimming and J lost 8 bases; unmatched junction nucleotides: 9. The CDR3 is 16 amino acids. CDR3 loop: CASSPPGTGGAGELFF. CDR3 coding DNA: TGTGCCAGCAGCCCCCCCGGGACAGGGGGCGCTGGGGAGCTGTTTTTT.

This clonotype was seen once. The chain is built from TRBV7-9 and TRBJ2-7; the D gene is possibly TRBD2 (6 bases). The CDR3 runs 15 residues. The V gene's germline CDR1 is SEHNR and CDR2 FQNEAQ (reference sequence). Trimming removed 5 bases from V and 3 bases from J, with 17 bases in between. DNA for the CDR3: TGTGCCAGCAGCCGGGGGATGGGGTATGGCTACGAGCAGTACTTC. Translated, it gives CASSRGMGYGYEQYF. The full variable domain, in which reference TRBV7-9 and TRBJ2-7 provide the parts outside the CDR3, is DTGVSQNPRHKITKRGQNVTFRCDPISEHNRLYWYRQTLGQGPEFLTYFQNEAQLEKSRLLSDRFSAERPKGSFSTLEIQRTEQGDSAMYLCASSRGMGYGYEQYFGPGTRLTVT.

This clonotype was observed a handful of times. The chain recombines TRBV5-5 with TRBJ1-5, with 7 bases lining up with TRBD1. The CDR3 is 15 residues long. With V trimmed by 4 bases and J by 0 bases, 4 bases remained unmatched. Germline V gives CDR1 SGHKS, CDR2 YYEKEE (reference sequence). This CDR3 reads CASSVGTVSNQPQHF. The CDR3 region has the DNA TGTGCCAGCAGCGTGGGGACAGTTAGCAATCAGCCCCAGCATTTT.

This clonotype was observed at least ten times. V gene TRBV7-8 combines with J gene TRBJ2-7, with 7 nucleotides matching TRBD1. The CDR3 consists of 13 residues. The junction had 4 bases not matched to a gene; V was cut back by 3 bases and J by 5 bases. Looked up from germline, CDR1 is SGHVS and CDR2 is FQNEAQ. CDR3 region: CASSLAGGDEQYF. Here the CDR3 DNA reads TGTGCCAGCAGCTTGGCAGGGGGAGACGAGCAGTACTTC. Full variable domain (missing parts from reference TRBV7-8 and TRBJ2-7): GAGVSQSPRYKVAKRGQDVALRCDPISGHVSLFWYQQALGQGPEFLTYFQNEAQLDKSGLPSDRFFAERPEGSVSTLKIQRTQQEDSAVYLCASSLAGGDEQYFGPGTRLTVT.

This clonotype was seen many times. This sequence joins TRBV7-8 and TRBJ1-5, with D unclear. Germline values: CDR1 SGHVS, CDR2 FQNEAQ. The ends were cut back, 5 bases at V and 7 bases at J, with 9 bases in the middle. The CDR3 loop spans 12 amino acids. The CDR3 bases are TGTGCCAGCAGCCCCCCATTCCAGCCCCAGCATTTT. Amino acids: CASSPPFQPQHF.

This clonotype was picked up many times. This chain uses TRBV6-1 with TRBJ1-2; TRBD1 aligns across 9 bases. The trim removed 2 bases at V and 3 bases at J, leaving 4 bases unmatched. Germline V gives CDR1 MNHNS, CDR2 SASEGT. The CDR3 is 15 residues long. Here the CDR3 reads CASSEKGQGDYGYTF. The CDR3 nucleotides are TGTGCCAGCAGTGAAAAGGGACAGGGAGACTATGGCTACACCTTC.

The J gene is TRBJ1-2, the V gene TRBV7-9; 8 bases line up with TRBD1. The germline CDR1 and CDR2 sequences are SEHNR and FQNEAQ (reference sequence). The CDR3 length is 15 residues. V was clipped by 6 bases and J by 6 bases; unmatched bases: 12. CDR3 loop: CASRADRAVGDGYTF. CDR3 DNA: TGTGCCAGCAGAGCGGACAGGGCGGTTGGGGATGGCTACACCTTC.

Details on this clonotype: Since a much larger clone is just one base distant, this may be a read error. The CDR3 does not close with the conserved phenylalanine or tryptophan, likely indicating a read error. This chain uses TRBV12-3 or TRBV12-4 with TRBJ2-2; 8 nucleotides match TRBD1. The ends lost 5 bases at V and 2 bases at J; junction bases unmatched: 4. CDR3 size: 15 residues. The CDR3 region is CASSRQGINTGELFL. The CDR3 nucleotides are TGTGCCAGCAGTCGACAGGGGATTAACACCGGGGAGCTGTTTCTT.

Ten or more counts support this clonotype. The chain uses TRBV6-6 and TRBJ1-1, with 9 bases matching TRBD1. Germline V lookup: CDR1 MNHNY, CDR2 SVGAGI (reference sequence). Trimming removed 0 bases from V and 5 bases from J; junction bases left unmatched: 7. This CDR3 spans 16 amino acids. The CDR3 coding sequence is TGTGCCAGCAGTTACTCGACGGGACAGGGCAGAACTGAAGCTTTCTTT. This translates into CASSYSTGQGRTEAFF.

This clonotype was counted at least ten times. V is TRBV2 and J is TRBJ1-2, with 8 positions matching TRBD1. CDR1 is SNHLY and CDR2 is FYNNEI in the germline V gene. V shed 1 base and J 4 bases; nucleotides not matched to a gene: 5. This CDR3 has 15 residues. This CDR3 is CASSEGPGQAYGYTF. The CDR3 DNA follows: TGTGCCAGCAGTGAAGGTCCGGGACAGGCCTATGGCTACACCTTC. The whole variable domain, filled in from reference TRBV2 and TRBJ1-2, reads EPEVTQTPSHQVTQMGQEVILRCVPISNHLYFYWYRQILGQKVEFLVSFYNNEISEKSEIFDDQFSVERPDGSNFTLKIRSTKLEDSAMYFCASSEGPGQAYGYTFGSGTRLTVV.

As to this clonotype: One end of the junction varies from germline; a read error may be responsible. This chain connects TRBV7-2 to TRBJ1-1; D not resolved. The CDR3 has 15 amino acids. Germline-derived CDR1 and CDR2 are SGHTA and FQGNSA. In DNA form, the CDR3 reads TGCGCCAGCAGCTTGGTGCCACCGACCGGCACTGAAGCTTTCTTT. This codes for CASSLVPPTGTEAFF.

Ten or more counts support this clonotype. The chain uses TRBV10-3 and TRBJ1-5; D gene uncertain. Per germline, CDR1 ENHRY and CDR2 SYGVKD. This CDR3 contains 13 residues. V was shortened by 0 bases and J by 4 bases, with 4 bases between the two germline ends. The CDR3 here is CAISESFNQPQHF. In DNA form, the CDR3 reads TGTGCCATCAGTGAGTCGTTTAATCAGCCCCAGCATTTT.

This clonotype was seen at least ten times. This chain connects TRBV20-1 to TRBJ1-4; the D gene is possibly TRBD1 (5 bases). The germline CDR1 and CDR2 sequences are DFQATT and SNEGSKA (reference sequence). V lost 0 bases and J 6 bases, leaving 17 bases between the germline ends. CDR3 length equals 16 residues. The CDR3 nucleotides are TGCAGTGCTAGAGAAGCAGGGTCGGGAACGGATGAAAAACTGTTTTTT. Translating it yields CSAREAGSGTDEKLFF.

Remarks on this clonotype: The conserved phenylalanine or tryptophan normally closing the CDR3 is absent here, so this likely arose from a read error. The chain has TRBV7-9 and TRBJ2-7; 10 bases line up with TRBD2. Unmatched junction bases numbered 13, after V lost 5 bases and J lost 6 bases. The germline gives CDR1 SEHNR, CDR2 FQNEAQ (reference sequence). The CDR3 loop spans 16 amino acids. The chain's CDR3 is CASSQDRTSGTFEQYC. The CDR3 nucleotides are TGTGCCAGCAGCCAAGATAGGACTAGCGGTACTTTCGAGCAGTACTGC.

This clonotype was seen ten or more times. The V call is TRBV9, the J call TRBJ1-5; 8 positions match TRBD1. Germline CDR1 and CDR2: SGDLS and YYNGEE. The CDR3 runs 16 residues. With 4 bases clipped from V and 5 bases from J, the junction kept 11 bases outside the gene matches. The CDR3 DNA reads TGTGCCAGCAGCCCGCGAGGAGACAGGGGAGATCAGCCCCAGCATTTT. Protein product: CASSPRGDRGDQPQHF.

This clonotype has a count of ten or more. J is TRBJ2-5 and V is TRBV20-1; D unresolved. The germline V gene encodes CDR1 DFQATT and CDR2 SNEGSKA (reference sequence). Trimming removed 0 bases from V and 1 base from J, with 9 bases in between. The CDR3 sequence is 14 residues long. The CDR3 reads CSARDMRFQETQYF. The DNA of the CDR3 is TGCAGTGCTAGAGATATGCGGTTCCAAGAGACCCAGTACTTC.

This chain connects TRBV12-3 or TRBV12-4 to TRBJ2-3; no firm D call. This CDR3 comprises 14 residues. V dropped 5 bases and J dropped 6 bases, with 15 bases sitting between them. This CDR3 reads CASSPSSNFDTQYF. DNA of the CDR3: TGTGCCAGCAGTCCGTCTAGTAATTTTGATACGCAGTATTTT.

As concerns this clonotype: A much larger clone differs by one base, so this may be a read error. The chain joins TRBV12-3 or TRBV12-4 to TRBJ2-5; 9 positions agree with TRBD2. V lost 3 bases and J lost 4; bases outside the gene matches: 6. CDR3 length equals 15 residues. The CDR3 DNA follows: TGTGCCAGCAGTTTGTCTCTAGCGGGGCGAGAGACCCAGTACTTC. The encoded protein is CASSLSLAGRETQYF.

Ten or more counts support this clonotype. The J gene is TRBJ1-2, the V gene TRBV4-1; D not certain. The CDR3 is made up of 15 amino acids. From germline, CDR1 is MGHRA and CDR2 YSYEKL. Trimming took off 1 base at V and 4 bases at J, with 13 bases between the two ends. The CDR3 loop reads CASSQAREPAYGYTF. In nucleotides, the CDR3 is TGCGCCAGCAGCCAAGCGCGGGAGCCGGCCTATGGCTACACCTTC.

The V and J genes are TRBV12-3 or TRBV12-4 and TRBJ2-5, with 10 positions matching TRBD2. CDR3 length equals 15 residues. With V trimmed by 7 bases and J by 11 bases, 16 bases remained unmatched. The CDR3 here is CASTRSGGPTDTQYF. The CDR3 coding sequence is TGTGCCAGCACCCGTAGCGGGGGGCCCACAGATACGCAGTACTTC.